The rows below give T cell receptor beta chains drawn from one sample of a study of T-cell memory formation after mild COVID-19. TCRdb analysed the 5' RACE reads with MiXCR anew, one entry per CDR3 protein. The table lists approximately 500,000 distinct CDR3 sequences, around 25% of them singletons. Sequencing was performed on PBMCs or a T cell subset sorted from them (not recorded which). These receptors originate from an adult woman who had mild COVID-19 (a few samples of this study predate the infection). Cell type and time point are not known. Both conserved end residues are part of each CDR3. A D gene is named only where the DNA matches it firmly. Some rows mark clone size as missing; the rest say once, few, many or name a class of expanded clone.

j_call,cdr3_length,clone_size,d_call,v_call,cdr3_nt,cdr3_aa
TRBJ1-2,15,few,TRBD1,TRBV7-8,TGTGCCAGCAGCCCCGGGACAGGGGCAAGGGATGGCTACACCTTC,CASSPGTGARDGYTF
TRBJ2-7,14,.,.,TRBV12-3/TRBV12-4,TGTGCCAGCAGTTTATCGGGGGTCAATTACGAGCAGTACTTC,CASSLSGVNYEQYF
TRBJ1-5,13,.,.,TRBV7-2,TGTGCCAGCAGGGGATATAGCAATCAGCCCCAGCATTTT,CASRGYSNQPQHF
TRBJ2-3,18,.,TRBD1,TRBV5-5,TGTGCCAGCAGACCTACCGGACAGGGCCCTTCTAGCACAGATACGCAGTATTTT,CASRPTGQGPSSTDTQYF
TRBJ2-1,18,few,TRBD2,TRBV2,TGTGCCAGCAGTGGACTAGCGGGAGGTCCTCCCAACTACAATGAGCAGTTCTTC,CASSGLAGGPPNYNEQFF
TRBJ2-7,13,many,TRBD1,TRBV12-3/TRBV12-4,TGTGCCAGCAGCCCACGGACAGGCTACGAGCAGTACTTC,CASSPRTGYEQYF
TRBJ2-7,11,.,.,TRBV12-3/TRBV12-4,TGTGCCAGCAGTTTGGACAGCAAGCAACAATTC,CASSLDSKQQF
TRBJ2-1,17,.,TRBD2,TRBV24-1,TGTGCCACCAGTGCCCCAATAGCGGGGCGGGGTAGGGATGAGCAGTTCTTC,CATSAPIAGRGRDEQFF
TRBJ2-5,13,.,.,TRBV6-6,TGTGCCAGCAGAATCCCAGGGCAAGAGACCCAGTACTTC,CASRIPGQETQYF
TRBJ2-7,15,.,TRBD1,TRBV5-1,TGCGCCAGCAGCTTGGCCGACAGGGGCTACTACGAGCAGTACTTC,CASSLADRGYYEQYF
TRBJ2-3,16,.,TRBD2,TRBV7-8,TGTGCCAGCACCGTCCTACTAGCGGGGGGAACAGATACGCAGTATTTT,CASTVLLAGGTDTQYF
TRBJ2-4,16,.,.,TRBV12-3/TRBV12-4,TGTGCCAGCAGCCGGATCACGTCAGGCGCCAAAAACATTCAGTACTTC,CASSRITSGAKNIQYF
TRBJ2-5,15,.,.,TRBV12-2,TGTGCAAGTCGCTTTAGGCGGCGGACAGAAGAGACCCAGTACTTC,CASRFRRRTEETQYF
TRBJ1-5,15,.,.,TRBV19,TGTGCCAGTAGTATCGAAATGAAGAGCAATCAGCCCCAGCATTTT,CASSIEMKSNQPQHF
TRBJ2-7,12,few,.,TRBV12-3/TRBV12-4,TGTGCCAGCACCACCCTACCTTTCGAGCAGTACTTC,CASTTLPFEQYF
TRBJ2-3,16,.,TRBD2,TRBV20-1,TGCAGTGCGCCTAAGCCCGGGACTAGCGGCACAGATACGCAGTATTTT,CSAPKPGTSGTDTQYF
TRBJ2-2,15,.,TRBD2,TRBV7-2,TGTGCCAGCAGCCAGCGGGGGGGCCGCGACGGGGAGCTGTTTTTT,CASSQRGGRDGELFF
TRBJ1-2,13,.,.,TRBV20-1,TGCAGTGCTAGAGAGGGCGTCAACTATGGCTACACCTTC,CSAREGVNYGYTF
TRBJ2-1,16,few,.,TRBV5-1,TGCGCCAGCAGCTTGGGTTTCTCTAGCTCCTACAATGAGCAGTTCTTC,CASSLGFSSSYNEQFF
TRBJ1-5,13,.,.,TRBV12-3/TRBV12-4,TGTGCCAGCAGTTTCGGCTTCGATCAGCCCCAGCATTTT,CASSFGFDQPQHF
TRBJ2-1,15,.,.,TRBV5-1,TGCGCCAGCAGCTTGGATATCGTCCTCTACAATGAGCAGTTCTTC,CASSLDIVLYNEQFF
TRBJ2-5,13,.,.,TRBV7-7,TGTGCTAGCAGCAGTAGCGGAGCGGGGACCCAGTACTTC,CASSSSGAGTQYF
TRBJ2-1,13,.,TRBD2,TRBV30,TGTGCCTCGCGGGGGGCCGTCAACAATGAGCAGTTCTTC,CASRGAVNNEQFF
TRBJ2-3,15,.,.,TRBV12-3/TRBV12-4,TGTGCCAGCAGTTTACTTTTAGTTTCGGCAGATACGCAGTATTTT,CASSLLLVSADTQYF
TRBJ1-1,14,.,.,TRBV7-2,TGTGCCAGCAGCTTATTAGAGCGTTTGACTGAAGCTTTCTTT,CASSLLERLTEAFF
TRBJ2-2,15,.,.,TRBV7-6,TGTGCCAGCAGCTTAACGGCTACGGAAACCGGGGAGCTGTTTTTT,CASSLTATETGELFF
TRBJ1-1,16,.,.,TRBV12-3/TRBV12-4,TGTGCCAGCAGTGCTCTAGGGGGGTCTGGTAACACTGAAGCTTTCTTT,CASSALGGSGNTEAFF
TRBJ2-3,17,few,.,TRBV6-5,TGTGCCAGCAGTTACTCGGTTGGGTCGGGAGTGGCAGATACGCAGTATTTT,CASSYSVGSGVADTQYF
TRBJ2-3,15,.,TRBD2,TRBV7-2,TGTGCCAGCAGGACTAGCGGGGGGGCCTTTGATACGCAGTATTTT,CASRTSGGAFDTQYF
TRBJ1-1,13,once,TRBD1,TRBV7-9,TGTGCCAGCAGCGTTCTCAGGGGGCGGAAAGCTTTCTTT,CASSVLRGRKAFF
TRBJ1-2,14,.,.,TRBV19,TGTGCCAGTACGAGGGTACGACTCGACTATGGCTACACCTTC,CASTRVRLDYGYTF
TRBJ1-6,16,few,.,TRBV6-5,TGTGCCAGCAGTTACAACCCCGGGAGGGGTAATTCACCCCTCCACTTT,CASSYNPGRGNSPLHF
TRBJ2-7,16,.,TRBD1,TRBV7-9,TGTGCCAGCAGCTTCCACCGGGACAGGGGTTCCTACGAGCAGTACTTC,CASSFHRDRGSYEQYF
TRBJ2-1,15,few,TRBD1,TRBV6-5,TGTGCCAGCAGCCCGGACAGGGGGGACTACAATGAGCAGTTCTTC,CASSPDRGDYNEQFF
TRBJ2-7,14,few,.,TRBV5-4,TGTGCCAGCAGCTTGGGACTACATAACTACGAGCAGTACTTC,CASSLGLHNYEQYF
TRBJ1-1,13,few,TRBD1,TRBV2,TGTGCCAGCCCCAGGGGGAGGGACACTGAAGCTTTCTTT,CASPRGRDTEAFF
TRBJ1-2,13,.,.,TRBV7-9,TGTGCCAGCAGCCCCAGGGGAAACTATGGCTACACCTTC,CASSPRGNYGYTF
TRBJ2-5,14,few,.,TRBV9,TGTGCCAGCAGCCCAGCCGGGACTCGGGAGACCCAGTACTTC,CASSPAGTRETQYF
TRBJ2-5,15,few,TRBD2,TRBV28,TGTGCCAGCGTAGGGACCGGGGGGATTCAAGAGACCCAGTACTTC,CASVGTGGIQETQYF
TRBJ1-1,13,.,.,TRBV7-6,TGTGCCAGCAGCTTAGGACGGCACACTGAAGCTTTCTTT,CASSLGRHTEAFF
TRBJ2-3,17,.,.,TRBV6-2/TRBV6-3,TGTGCCAGCGAACCCTTGACTATCACCAGTAGCACAGATACGCAGTATTTT,CASEPLTITSSTDTQYF
TRBJ2-3,15,few,.,TRBV3-1,TGTGCCAGCAGCCAACCGGGACGGCACACAGATACGCAGTATTTT,CASSQPGRHTDTQYF
TRBJ2-3,17,few,TRBD2,TRBV7-7,TGTGCCAGCAGTCGTGGACTAGCGGGGACCCCGGGGAATACGCAGTATTTT,CASSRGLAGTPGNTQYF
TRBJ1-2,15,.,TRBD1,TRBV5-4,TGTGCCAGCAGCTTGGGACAGGGATACAACTATGGCTACACCTTC,CASSLGQGYNYGYTF
TRBJ2-6,16,.,.,TRBV12-3/TRBV12-4,TGTGCCAGCAGACGAGGACAACGCTCTGGGGCCAACGTCCTGACTTTC,CASRRGQRSGANVLTF
TRBJ1-1,14,.,TRBD1,TRBV6-6,TGTGCCAGCAGCCTCGACAGGGTTTGGACTGAAGCTTTCTTT,CASSLDRVWTEAFF
TRBJ2-1,15,.,TRBD2,TRBV5-4,TGTGCCAGCAGCTTCCCTAGCGGAGCCTACAATGAGCAGTTCTTC,CASSFPSGAYNEQFF
TRBJ2-7,16,few,TRBD2,TRBV7-9,TGTGCCAGCAGCTTAGTAGCCGGACTAGCGGCCTACGAGCAGTACTTC,CASSLVAGLAAYEQYF
TRBJ2-1,18,.,TRBD2,TRBV9,TGTGCCAGCAGCGTGAGGGAGAGAGCGGGGATTTACTTCAATGAGCAGTTCTTC,CASSVRERAGIYFNEQFF
TRBJ1-5,13,many,.,TRBV12-3/TRBV12-4,TGTGCCAGCAGTTTGTCGGGAAATCAGCCCCAGCATTTT,CASSLSGNQPQHF
TRBJ1-1,13,few,.,TRBV7-9,TGTGCCAGCAGCGCAGACCCTTACACTGAAGCTTTCTTT,CASSADPYTEAFF
TRBJ2-7,14,few,.,TRBV15,TGTGCCACCAGCAGGTCAAGGGGGACCTACGAGCAGTACTTC,CATSRSRGTYEQYF
TRBJ2-1,14,.,.,TRBV6-4,TGTGCCAGCAGTGCTTTCGCAGGGGACGGTGAGCAGTTCTTC,CASSAFAGDGEQFF
TRBJ1-1,16,.,TRBD1,TRBV6-5,TGTGCCAGCAGTGCAGGGGGCGCGGTCGTGAACACTGAAGCTTTCTTT,CASSAGGAVVNTEAFF
TRBJ2-5,18,once,TRBD2,TRBV3-1,TGTGCCAGCAGCCAAGGGGCAGCGGCTAGCGGGGTTCAAGAGACCCAGTACTTC,CASSQGAAASGVQETQYF
TRBJ2-3,15,.,.,TRBV18,TGTGCCAGCTCACCCTCGCCAGTGAGTACAGATACGCAGTATTTT,CASSPSPVSTDTQYF